Listed below are T cell receptor beta chains from one sample, sequenced in a study of shared clonotypes between healthy human individuals. TCRdb keeps only in-frame clones here, not all; method: immunoSEQ multiplex PCR. In the table there are about 800,000 clones, around 96% of which are singletons. The specimen sequenced was naive CD8+ T cells sorted from blood. Receptors were obtained from a man under 40 in good health. Each CDR3 is given with its conserved first and last residue. Each record gives: J gene, D gene, clone size, V gene, CDR3 DNA, CDR3 protein. A D gene is named only where the DNA matches it firmly. A clone size is listed for some rows: how often the clone was seen (once, few, many), or a class if it is expanded.

J gene: TRBJ2-7
D gene: TRBD2
clone size: -
V gene: TRBV4-3
CDR3 DNA: TGCGCCAGCAGCCAAGGGAGGGCGGGAGGCTCCTACGAGCAGTACTTC
CDR3 protein: CASSQGRAGGSYEQYF

J gene: TRBJ1-2
D gene: -
clone size: -
V gene: TRBV9
CDR3 DNA: TGTGCCAGCAGCGAGGGGCGCGGCTACACCTTC
CDR3 protein: CASSEGRGYTF

J gene: TRBJ2-3
D gene: TRBD2
clone size: -
V gene: TRBV6-6
CDR3 DNA: TGTGCCAGCAGCTCGACTAGCGGCAGCACAGATACGCAGTATTTT
CDR3 protein: CASSSTSGSTDTQYF

J gene: TRBJ1-5
D gene: -
clone size: -
V gene: TRBV7-6
CDR3 DNA: TGTGCCAGCAGCTTAGTAGCCAGCCCTAGCAATCAGCCCCAGCATTTT
CDR3 protein: CASSLVASPSNQPQHF

J gene: TRBJ2-7
D gene: TRBD2
clone size: -
V gene: TRBV30
CDR3 DNA: TGTGCCTGGAGTGTACTAGGACTAGCGATTTCCGAGCAGTACTTC
CDR3 protein: CAWSVLGLAISEQYF

J gene: TRBJ1-1
D gene: -
clone size: -
V gene: TRBV5-1
CDR3 DNA: TGCGCCAGCAGCCCCCTTCGATCTTTGAACACTGAAGCTTTCTTT
CDR3 protein: CASSPLRSLNTEAFF

J gene: TRBJ1-3
D gene: TRBD1
clone size: once
V gene: TRBV4-1
CDR3 DNA: TGCGCCAGCAGCCTTAGGACAGGGGGAAACTCTGGAAACACCATATATTTT
CDR3 protein: CASSLRTGGNSGNTIYF

J gene: TRBJ1-1
D gene: -
clone size: -
V gene: TRBV7-9
CDR3 DNA: TGTGCCAGCAGCCCTTTGGGGTCCTTTGACACTGAAGCTTTCTTT
CDR3 protein: CASSPLGSFDTEAFF

J gene: TRBJ2-1
D gene: -
clone size: -
V gene: TRBV7-2
CDR3 DNA: TGTGCCAGCAGCTTTTTCGGGAGCGATGAGCAGTTCTTC
CDR3 protein: CASSFFGSDEQFF

J gene: TRBJ2-1
D gene: TRBD2
clone size: -
V gene: TRBV30
CDR3 DNA: TGTGCCTGTAGCGGGGGACCGGGTGAGCAGTTCTTC
CDR3 protein: CACSGGPGEQFF

J gene: TRBJ1-2
D gene: -
clone size: -
V gene: TRBV28
CDR3 DNA: TGTGCCAGCAGTTTGGACGAGGACTTAGTTGACTATGGCTACACCTTC
CDR3 protein: CASSLDEDLVDYGYTF

J gene: TRBJ1-1
D gene: -
clone size: -
V gene: TRBV27
CDR3 DNA: TGTGCCAGCAGTTTGCATACAGGGAGCGGAGCTTTCTTT
CDR3 protein: CASSLHTGSGAFF